The clone carrying this T cell receptor (beta chain) was detected once. Its antigen is as yet unknown. The germline gives CDR1 SQVTM, CDR2 ANQGSEA. The CDR3 totals 12 residues. V lost 7 bases and J 0 bases, leaving 9 bases between the germline ends. TCRdb keeps only in-frame clones here, not all; method: immunoSEQ multiplex PCR. The profile shows more than 90,000 clones, roughly 87% of them singletons. These data are taken from a study of T cell responses to AZD1222 COVID-19 vaccine. Findings and limits, study-wide: Baseline antibody screening turned up just a handful of seropositive AZD1222 recipients.

The TCR was taken from an adult in good health. The chain uses TRBV29-1 and TRBJ1-1; possibly TRBD1 for D (5 bases). The material sequenced was peripheral blood, taken on day 0 of AZD1222 vaccination. The CDR3 DNA sequence: TGCAGCGCGGGGCCGATGAACACTGAAGCTTTCTTT. Translated, it gives CSAGPMNTEAFF.